This T cell receptor (beta chain) was documented in a study of control samples from healthy donors and cancer patients. The protocol was immunoSEQ multiplex PCR, while the TCRdb copy is restricted to in-frame clones and leaves out a portion. The repertoire consists of roughly 200,000 clones, with about 93% occurring once and the leading ten covering roughly 1.6%. V was pared by 6 bases and J by 8 bases, with 16 bases between. The CDR3 length is 13 residues. This clone has only one observation. The clonotype originates from a man aged 45-60 years in good health. The sequencing sample was made of blood. The genes are TRBV12-3 or TRBV12-4 and TRBJ1-2, with D unresolved. As DNA, the CDR3 is TGTGCCAGCAGCCTCACTCGGGAGTCGGGCTACACCTTC. Translation gives CASSLTRESGYTF.